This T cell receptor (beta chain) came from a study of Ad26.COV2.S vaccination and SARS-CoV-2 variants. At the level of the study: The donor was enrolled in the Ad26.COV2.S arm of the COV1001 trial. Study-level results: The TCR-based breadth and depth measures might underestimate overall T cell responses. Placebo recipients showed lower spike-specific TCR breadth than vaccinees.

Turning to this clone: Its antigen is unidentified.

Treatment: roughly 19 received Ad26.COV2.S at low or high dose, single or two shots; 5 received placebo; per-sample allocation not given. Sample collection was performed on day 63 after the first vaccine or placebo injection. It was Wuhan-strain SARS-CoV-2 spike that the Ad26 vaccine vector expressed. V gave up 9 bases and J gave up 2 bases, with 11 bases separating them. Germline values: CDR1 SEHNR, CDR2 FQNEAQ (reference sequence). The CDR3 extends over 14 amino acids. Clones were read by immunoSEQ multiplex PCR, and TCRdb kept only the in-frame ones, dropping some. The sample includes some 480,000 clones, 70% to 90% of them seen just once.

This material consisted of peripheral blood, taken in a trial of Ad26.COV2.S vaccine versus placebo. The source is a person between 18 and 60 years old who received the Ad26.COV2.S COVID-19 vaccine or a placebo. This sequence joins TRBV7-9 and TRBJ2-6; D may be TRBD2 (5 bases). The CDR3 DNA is TGTGCCAGGGTGGAGGTGACTGGGGCCAACGTCCTGACTTTC. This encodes CARVEVTGANVLTF.